What follows are 6 T cell receptor beta chains derived from one specimen sequenced in a study of control samples from healthy donors and cancer patients. Profiled with immunoSEQ multiplex PCR; TCRdb holds only in-frame clones, not every one. The table records hundreds of thousands of clones, about 93% of them present only once. The specimen sequenced was PBMCs. These receptors originate from a man aged 35 to 55 with head and neck cancer.

The rearrangement links TRBV5-6 to TRBJ2-7, with D hard to call. This CDR3 spans 13 amino acids. V was trimmed by 0 bases and J by 0 bases, leaving 4 bases between them. The germline V gene encodes CDR1 SGHDT and CDR2 YYEEEE. The chain's CDR3 is CASSLGSSYEQYF. The CDR3 DNA is TGTGCCAGCAGCTTGGGGAGCTCCTACGAGCAGTACTTC.

This clone appeared a few times. This sequence joins TRBV7-3 and TRBJ2-1; 10 positions match TRBD2. Losses at the gene ends were 2 bases for V and 8 bases for J; bases not matched to a gene: 9. The length of the CDR3 is 16 residues. The germline CDR1 and CDR2 sequences are SGHTA and FQGTGA. The CDR3 nucleotides are TGTGCCAGCAGCTTACTCGGCTCTAGCGGGAGCCATGAGCAGTTCTTC. Protein product: CASSLLGSSGSHEQFF.

The rearrangement links TRBV27 to TRBJ1-3; tentative D call: TRBD1 (5 bases). The ends were cut back, 5 bases at V and 0 bases at J, with 5 bases in the middle. Germline CDR1 reads MNHEY; CDR2 reads SMNVEV (reference sequence). The CDR3 is made up of 13 amino acids. The CDR3 here is CASSQGSGNTIYF. CDR3 nucleotides: TGTGCCAGCAGTCAGGGCTCTGGAAACACCATATATTTT.

The rearrangement links TRBV7-9 to TRBJ1-2; 7 nucleotides align to TRBD1. Per the germline V gene, CDR1 is SEHNR and CDR2 is FQNEAQ (reference sequence). The CDR3 spans 14 residues. The J segment lost 3 bases and the V segment lost 2 bases, leaving 3 bases of the junction unmatched. The CDR3 DNA reads TGTGCCAGCAGCTTAACCGGGACAGACTATGGCTACACCTTC. Protein: CASSLTGTDYGYTF.

The chain carries TRBV18 and TRBJ2-4; TRBD1 might be the D (5 bases). In germline, CDR1 is KGHSH, CDR2 LQKENI. Trimming cost V 6 bases and J 8 bases, with 11 bases left between them. The CDR3 loop spans 12 amino acids. CDR3 in amino acids: CASSPDRDIQYF. CDR3 in DNA: TGTGCCAGCTCCCCTGACAGAGACATTCAGTACTTC.

The chain joins TRBV2 to TRBJ1-2; D possibly corresponds to TRBD1 (5 bases). This CDR3 has 12 residues. Deletions cut 7 bases from V and 8 bases from J, with 14 bases between. Germline loops: CDR1 SNHLY, CDR2 FYNNEI. CDR3 sequence (DNA): TGTGCCAGCATTGCCAGACAGTTCGGCTACACCTTC. Translated: CASIARQFGYTF. Full variable domain (remainder filled in from reference TRBV2 and TRBJ1-2): EPEVTQTPSHQVTQMGQEVILRCVPISNHLYFYWYRQILGQKVEFLVSFYNNEISEKSEIFDDQFSVERPDGSNFTLKIRSTKLEDSAMYFCASIARQFGYTFGSGTRLTVV.